This T cell receptor beta chain was profiled in a study of long-term antiretroviral therapy in people with HIV. Overall study: The oldest samples precede the 2015 immediate-ART recommendation by about a decade. General study results and limits: Dominant in the repertoire at all time points were clones expanded before ART.

The CDR3 is 13 residues long. V lost 7 bases, J lost 2 bases, and 5 bases stayed unmatched. Germline V gene lookup returns CDR1 SGDLS and CDR2 YYNGEE. Sequencing used immunoSEQ v3.0 at survey level. The assay was immunoSEQ multiplex PCR, and TCRdb's table has in-frame clones only and misses some. The table has roughly 40,000 clones, over 90% seen once. On this clone itself: What it recognizes is unknown.

The starting material was unsorted PBMCs, obtained about 9.1 years after starting antiretroviral therapy. The source of this sequence is a man between 25 and 39 years old with HIV. The chain couples TRBV9 to TRBJ1-2; 7 nucleotides align to TRBD1. The CDR3 nucleotides are TGTGCCAGCTCCGACAGGGTCAACTATGGCTACACCTTC. Protein: CASSDRVNYGYTF.